The 9 T cell receptor beta chains presented below share a single source sample, sequenced in a study of T-cell reconstitution after alpha-beta-depleted transplantation in children. As it was prepared, the TCRbeta library received unique molecular identifiers. Each CDR3 protein is one row after TCRdb ran MiXCR on the PCR reads. Of just under 350,000 distinct CDR3 sequences detected, 16% appear once; the ten largest clones hold around 38%. This material consisted of PBMCs, mostly from graft donor cells, taken 360 days after TCRalphabeta/CD19-depleted stem cell transplant. The receptors stem from a male patient between 2 and 15 years old who had a stem cell transplant for acute lymphoblastic leukemia, so the T cells may come from the graft donor.

The chain couples TRBV7-9 to TRBJ2-1, with no clear D. Trimming cost V 6 bases and J 10 bases, with 13 bases left between them. Looked up from germline, CDR1 is SEHNR and CDR2 is FQNEAQ (reference sequence). The CDR3 is 12 residues long. The CDR3 sequence is CASSPQGVEQFF. The CDR3 DNA sequence: TGTGCCAGCAGTCCCCAAGGCGTCGAGCAGTTCTTC. Based on the CDR3 plus reference TRBV7-9 and TRBJ2-1, the full variable domain is DTGVSQNPRHKITKRGQNVTFRCDPISEHNRLYWYRQTLGQGPEFLTYFQNEAQLEKSRLLSDRFSAERPKGSFSTLEIQRTEQGDSAMYLCASSPQGVEQFFGPGTRLTVL.

This clonotype was picked up a small number of times. The chain is built from TRBV7-6 and TRBJ2-7; perhaps D is TRBD1 or TRBD2 (5 bases each). The CDR3 covers 18 residues. Germline CDR1 is SGHVS and CDR2 is FNYEAQ. V was cut by 4 bases and J by 4 bases, with 26 bases left in between. CDR3 DNA: TGTGCCAGCAGCTCTCAAATGGCCGGGACCAAGAGTATATACGAGCAGTACTTC. This encodes CASSSQMAGTKSIYEQYF.

This clonotype was seen only a few times. V is TRBV29-1 and J is TRBJ2-3; no firm D call. The CDR3 spans 11 residues. Trimming removed 3 bases from V and 2 bases from J, with 3 bases in between. Germline V lookup: CDR1 SQVTM, CDR2 ANQGSEA. The CDR3 DNA follows: TGCAGCGTTGAGCTCACAGATACGCAGTATTTT. Protein sequence: CSVELTDTQYF.

V and J are TRBV5-5 and TRBJ2-5; D unresolved. The CDR3 loop spans 14 amino acids. Germline CDR1 and CDR2: SGHKS and YYEKEE (reference sequence). V lost 7 bases and J lost 0, with 13 bases in between. The chain's CDR3 is CASQGPRYQETQYF. DNA of the CDR3: TGTGCCAGCCAAGGACCCAGGTACCAAGAGACCCAGTACTTC.

Only a few counts were recorded for this clonotype. The chain couples TRBV12-3 or TRBV12-4 to TRBJ2-7; D uncertain. Trimming left V 3 bases short and J 7 bases short, with 13 bases between. This CDR3 is built from 13 residues. CDR3 sequence reads: CASSFGPAEEQYF. CDR3 nucleotide sequence: TGTGCCAGCAGTTTTGGACCCGCGGAGGAGCAGTACTTC.

The rearrangement links TRBV11-1 to TRBJ2-3, with 7 bases fitting TRBD2. The CDR3 is 16 residues long. The germline gives CDR1 SGHAT, CDR2 FQDESV (reference sequence). J lost 9 bases, V lost 5 bases, and 17 bases had no gene match. As DNA, the CDR3 is TGTGCCAGCAGCCAAATCCCGGGACTATCAACCCCGACGCAGTATTTT. This codes for CASSQIPGLSTPTQYF.

The V and J genes are TRBV3-1 and TRBJ2-1, with D unresolved. This CDR3 region has 14 residues. The V gene lost 1 base and the J gene lost 0 bases, with 4 bases spanning the gap. CDR1 LGHDT and CDR2 YNNKEL come from the germline V gene (reference sequence). The CDR3 region is CASSQVSSYNEQFF. CDR3 DNA: TGTGCCAGCAGCCAAGTTAGCTCCTACAATGAGCAGTTCTTC.

V gene TRBV20-1 combines with J gene TRBJ2-7; 9 bases are a match to TRBD1. CDR3 length equals 14 residues. Per the germline V gene, CDR1 is DFQATT and CDR2 is SNEGSKA (reference sequence). Trimming cost V 3 bases and J 5 bases; bases outside gene matches: 8. The chain's CDR3 is CSARGQGWLDEQYF. The CDR3 region has the DNA TGCAGTGCTAGGGGACAGGGCTGGCTCGACGAGCAGTACTTC.

This clonotype appeared a few times. CDR3 amino acids: CATSRDPTQETQYF. CDR3 nucleotide sequence: TGTGCCACCAGCAGAGATCCCACCCAAGAGACCCAGTACTTC. The chain is built from TRBV15 and TRBJ2-5; no reliable D call. Trimming cost V 0 bases and J 1 base, with 6 bases left between them. Germline V gene lookup returns CDR1 LNHNV and CDR2 YYDKDF (reference sequence). There are 14 residues in the CDR3.